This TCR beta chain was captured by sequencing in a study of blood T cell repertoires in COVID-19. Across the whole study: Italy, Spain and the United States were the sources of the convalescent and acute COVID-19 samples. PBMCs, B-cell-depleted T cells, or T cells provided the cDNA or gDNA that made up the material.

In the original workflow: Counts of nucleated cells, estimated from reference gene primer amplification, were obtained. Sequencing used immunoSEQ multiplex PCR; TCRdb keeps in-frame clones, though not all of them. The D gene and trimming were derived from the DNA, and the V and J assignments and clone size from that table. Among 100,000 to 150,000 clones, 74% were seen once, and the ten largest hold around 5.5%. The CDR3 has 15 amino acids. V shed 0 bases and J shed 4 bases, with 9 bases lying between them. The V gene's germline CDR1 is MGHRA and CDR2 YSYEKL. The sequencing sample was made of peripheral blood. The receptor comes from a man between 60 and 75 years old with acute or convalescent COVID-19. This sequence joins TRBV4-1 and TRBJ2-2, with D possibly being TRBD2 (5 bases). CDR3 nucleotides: TGCGCCAGCAGCCAAGAGAGAGGGATCACCGGGGAGCTGTTTTTT. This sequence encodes CASSQERGITGELFF.